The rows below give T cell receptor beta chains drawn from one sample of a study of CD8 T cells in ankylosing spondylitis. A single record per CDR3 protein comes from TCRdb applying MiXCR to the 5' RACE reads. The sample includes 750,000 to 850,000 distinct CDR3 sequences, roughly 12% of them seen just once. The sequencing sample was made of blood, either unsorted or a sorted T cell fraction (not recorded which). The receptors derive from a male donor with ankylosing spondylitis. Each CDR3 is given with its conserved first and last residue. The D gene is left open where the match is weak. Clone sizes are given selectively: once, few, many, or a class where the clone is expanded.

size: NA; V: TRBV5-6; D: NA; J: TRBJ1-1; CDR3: CASSPDGLEAFF; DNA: TGTGCCAGCAGCCCCGACGGGCTCGAAGCTTTCTTT
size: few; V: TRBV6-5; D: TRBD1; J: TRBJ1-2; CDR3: CASSYTGGVGGYTF; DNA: TGTGCCAGCAGTTATACAGGGGGGGTAGGCGGCTACACCTTC
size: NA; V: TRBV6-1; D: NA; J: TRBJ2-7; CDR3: CASSQGRIGTYEQYF; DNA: TGTGCCAGCAGCCAGGGGCGAATTGGAACCTACGAGCAGTACTTC
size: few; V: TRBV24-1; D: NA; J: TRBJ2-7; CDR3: CATSAVGSYEQYF; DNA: TGTGCCACCAGTGCCGTCGGATCCTACGAGCAGTACTTC
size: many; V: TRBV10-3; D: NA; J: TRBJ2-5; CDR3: CAISVQETQYF; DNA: TGTGCCATCAGTGTCCAAGAGACCCAGTACTTC
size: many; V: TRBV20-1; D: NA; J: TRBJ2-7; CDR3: CSARDPRGFVNEQYF; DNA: TGCAGTGCTAGAGACCCTAGGGGGTTCGTGAACGAGCAGTACTTC
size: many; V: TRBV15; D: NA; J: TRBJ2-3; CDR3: CATSRDRVGGDTQYF; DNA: TGTGCCACCAGCAGAGATCGAGTGGGCGGAGATACGCAGTATTTT
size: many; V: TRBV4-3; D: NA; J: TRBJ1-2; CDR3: CASSQITGAGGYTF; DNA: TGCGCCAGCAGCCAAATCACAGGCGCCGGGGGCTACACCTTC
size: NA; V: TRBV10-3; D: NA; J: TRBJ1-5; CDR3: CAITRDLSNQPQHF; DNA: TGTGCCATCACCAGAGACCTGAGCAATCAGCCCCAGCATTTT
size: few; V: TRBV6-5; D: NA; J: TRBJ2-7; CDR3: CASSSPGHLYEQYF; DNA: TGTGCCAGCAGTTCCCCGGGACACCTTTACGAGCAGTACTTC
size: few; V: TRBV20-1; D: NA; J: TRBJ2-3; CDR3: CSAGGQFTDTQYF; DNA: TGCAGTGCCGGAGGACAGTTCACAGATACGCAGTATTTT